The rows below give T cell receptor beta chains drawn from one sample of a study of CD8 T cells in Susac syndrome. TCRdb passed the immunoSEQ multiplex PCR reads through MiXCR, listing each CDR3 protein once. The table includes some 190,000 distinct CDR3 sequences, 95% detected once. Sequencing was carried out using CD4+ T cells from PBMCs. These receptors came from a human donor in good health. CDR3s include the opening cysteine and the closing phenylalanine or tryptophan. Part of the rows lack a size; the others show once, few, many or a class for expanded clones.

size,V,J,CDR3
NA,TRBV15,TRBJ2-1,CATSIGVTYNEQFF
NA,TRBV5-1,TRBJ1-1,CASSRTGANTEAFF
NA,TRBV20-1,TRBJ2-7,CSARVAGAAYEQYF
NA,TRBV24-1,TRBJ2-5,CATSDLQEGETQYF
NA,TRBV6-1,TRBJ1-2,CASSRGPRGTHYGYTF
NA,TRBV29-1,TRBJ2-1,CSVDRSGGTHEQFF
NA,TRBV5-1,TRBJ2-2,CASSFPGQGAIGELFF
NA,TRBV5-1,TRBJ2-1,CASSSTNKGQFF
once,TRBV23-1,TRBJ2-3,CASSQSNQHTDTQYF
once,TRBV7-9,TRBJ2-7,CASRRHGYEQYF
once,TRBV5-1,TRBJ2-3,CASSWGQITDTQYF
NA,TRBV28,TRBJ1-5,CASSPPAGVGQPQHF
NA,TRBV15,TRBJ2-7,CATSRDLLSGTNSYEQYF
NA,TRBV7-2,TRBJ2-1,CASSFSKTSYNEQFF
NA,TRBV5-1,TRBJ2-7,CASRGTSYEQYF
NA,TRBV28,TRBJ1-2,CASSTPGQNYGYTF
NA,TRBV12-3/TRBV12-4,TRBJ1-5,CASSPRGGLSNQPQHF
NA,TRBV3-1,TRBJ2-3,CASSRRGLSTDTQYF
NA,TRBV9,TRBJ1-6,CASSVDDTPLHF
NA,TRBV27,TRBJ2-7,CASSPTSGGYEQYF
NA,TRBV12-3/TRBV12-4,TRBJ1-2,CASSLEGYGYTF
once,TRBV10-3,TRBJ2-5,CAIRDSSGPGETQYF
NA,TRBV20-1,TRBJ2-7,CSAIPGQGAKDEQYF
NA,TRBV5-6,TRBJ2-5,CASRRQEQETQYF
once,TRBV20-1,TRBJ2-3,CSAPQLGYRSTDTQYF
NA,TRBV21-1,TRBJ1-6,CASKEAGSKSPLHF
NA,TRBV29-1,TRBJ1-1,CSVERDLNTEAFF
NA,TRBV9,TRBJ2-1,CASSVTGYNEQFF
NA,TRBV5-1,TRBJ2-3,CASSQPGTDTQYF
NA,TRBV20-1,TRBJ2-5,CSAPLYSGEETQYF
NA,TRBV3-1,TRBJ1-5,CASSPGVWVRNQPQHF
NA,TRBV6-2/TRBV6-3,TRBJ2-7,CASSYSAKQMTYEQYF
once,TRBV5-1,TRBJ2-6,CASSPRDRPPSGANVLTF
NA,TRBV27,TRBJ2-7,CASRWGGSYEQYF
NA,TRBV3-1,TRBJ2-5,CASSQDWLAGDLRETQYF
NA,TRBV11-3,TRBJ2-5,CASSSSPAETQYF
once,TRBV3-1,TRBJ1-6,CASSDTDTNSPLHF
NA,TRBV12-3/TRBV12-4,TRBJ1-1,CASSLARVLNTEAFF
NA,TRBV5-1,TRBJ2-1,CASSGRVGNEQFF
NA,TRBV4-3,TRBJ2-1,CASSSLSGSEQFF
NA,TRBV27,TRBJ1-1,CASTQTYGQPLQAFF
NA,TRBV27,TRBJ2-5,CASSFLGSTEETQYF
NA,TRBV29-1,TRBJ1-1,CSVERSLGQYEAFF
NA,TRBV6-5,TRBJ2-2,CASSTGTRGELFF
NA,TRBV3-1,TRBJ2-7,CASSPRRGLREQYF
once,TRBV12-3/TRBV12-4,TRBJ2-2,CASRITGITGELFF
NA,TRBV28,TRBJ1-5,CAIEESNQPQHF
once,TRBV9,TRBJ2-1,CASSVEQKRYNEQFF
NA,TRBV5-4,TRBJ1-2,CASSLATNNYGYTF
NA,TRBV5-1,TRBJ2-7,CASSFDLRDEQYF
NA,TRBV6-2/TRBV6-3,TRBJ2-3,CASSYGLNTDTQYF
NA,TRBV24-1,TRBJ2-5,CATSDVVGRETQYF
NA,TRBV7-2,TRBJ2-5,CASSSGTPAGTQYF